At least ten counts were recorded for the clone carrying this T cell receptor beta chain. Its antigen is still unknown. The entry originates in a study of T cell repertoires in cytomegalovirus infection. Study-wide findings and caveats: The study found HLA-C-restricted CMV-specific TCR beta clonotypes dominating the ex vivo response.

TCRdb reanalysed the reads using MiXCR and keeps one entry per CDR3 protein. The data contain roughly 280,000 distinct CDR3 sequences, about an eighth of them singletons. The source of this sequence is a human donor in good health (CMV status not recorded). Some clones in this sample may be carry-over from other donors' samples. Sequenced: PBMCs.

CDR3 amino acids: CASSTPVFAGSDEQFF. The CDR3 coding sequence is TGTGCCAGTAGTACCCCCGTTTTTGCGGGTTCTGATGAGCAGTTCTTC. V and J are TRBV19 and TRBJ2-1, with D maybe TRBD2 (5 bases). The CDR3 totals 16 residues. Germline lookup yields CDR1 LNHDA and CDR2 SQIVND (reference sequence). The V end lost 4 bases, the J end lost 8 bases, and 21 bases lay between the germline ends.